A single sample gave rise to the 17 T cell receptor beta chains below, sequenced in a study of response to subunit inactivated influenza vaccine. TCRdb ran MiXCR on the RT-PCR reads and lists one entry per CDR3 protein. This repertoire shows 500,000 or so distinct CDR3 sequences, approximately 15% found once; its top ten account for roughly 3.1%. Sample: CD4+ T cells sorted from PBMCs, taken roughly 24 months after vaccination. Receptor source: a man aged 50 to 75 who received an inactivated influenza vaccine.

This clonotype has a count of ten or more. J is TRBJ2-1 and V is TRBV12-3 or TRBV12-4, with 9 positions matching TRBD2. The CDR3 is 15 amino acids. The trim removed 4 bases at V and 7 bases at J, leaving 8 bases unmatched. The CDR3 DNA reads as TGTGCCAGCAGTTGGACCGGGACTAGCAGGAATGAGCAGTTCTTC. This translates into CASSWTGTSRNEQFF.

The DNA of the CDR3 is TGTGCCAGCAGTGAAGACAGGAGCACAGATACGCAGTATTTT. Its translation is CASSEDRSTDTQYF. The chain recombines TRBV2 with TRBJ2-3; perhaps TRBD1 as D (5 bases). V shed 1 base and J shed 0 bases, with 5 bases lying between them. The CDR3 has 14 residues. CDR1 and CDR2 from the germline V gene are SNHLY and FYNNEI.

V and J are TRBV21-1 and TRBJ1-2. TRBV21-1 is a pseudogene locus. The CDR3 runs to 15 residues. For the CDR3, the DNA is TGTGCCAGCAGCCAAAACATCACCGGTAACTATGGCTACACCTTC. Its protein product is CASSQNITGNYGYTF.

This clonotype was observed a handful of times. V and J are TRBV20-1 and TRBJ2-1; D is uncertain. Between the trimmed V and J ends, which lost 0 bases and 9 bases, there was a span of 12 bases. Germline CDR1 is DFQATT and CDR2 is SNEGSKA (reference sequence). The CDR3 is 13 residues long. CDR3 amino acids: CSARDLTPSEQFF. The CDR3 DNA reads TGCAGTGCTAGAGATCTTACCCCATCTGAGCAGTTCTTC.

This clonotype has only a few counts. CDR3 loop: CASSGRKGTTDTQYF. CDR3 coding DNA: TGTGCCAGCAGCGGGAGGAAGGGTACCACAGATACGCAGTATTTT. The chain links TRBV7-9 to TRBJ2-3; perhaps TRBD2 as D (6 bases). V was trimmed by 5 bases and J by 2 bases, leaving 14 bases between them. Germline V CDR1 and CDR2: SEHNR, FQNEAQ (reference sequence). The CDR3 runs 15 residues.

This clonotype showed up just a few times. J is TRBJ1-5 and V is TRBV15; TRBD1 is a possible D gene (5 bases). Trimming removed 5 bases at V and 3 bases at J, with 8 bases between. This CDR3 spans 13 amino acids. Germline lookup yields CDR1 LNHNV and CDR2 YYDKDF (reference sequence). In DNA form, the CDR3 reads TGTGCCACCAGCTGGGGGGACAATCAGCCCCAGCATTTT. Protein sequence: CATSWGDNQPQHF.

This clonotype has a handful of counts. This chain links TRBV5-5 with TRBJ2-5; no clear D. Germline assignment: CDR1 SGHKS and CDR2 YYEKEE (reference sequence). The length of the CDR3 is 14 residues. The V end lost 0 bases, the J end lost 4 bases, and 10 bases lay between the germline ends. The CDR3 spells CASSLGSVVETQYF. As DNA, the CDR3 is TGTGCCAGCAGCTTGGGTAGTGTGGTAGAGACCCAGTACTTC.

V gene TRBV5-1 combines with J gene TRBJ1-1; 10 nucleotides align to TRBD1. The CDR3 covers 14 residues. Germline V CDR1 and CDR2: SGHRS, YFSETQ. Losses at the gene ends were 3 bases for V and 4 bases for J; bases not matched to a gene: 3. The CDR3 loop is CASSWGQGTTEAFF. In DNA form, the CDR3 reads TGCGCCAGCAGCTGGGGACAGGGGACCACTGAAGCTTTCTTT.

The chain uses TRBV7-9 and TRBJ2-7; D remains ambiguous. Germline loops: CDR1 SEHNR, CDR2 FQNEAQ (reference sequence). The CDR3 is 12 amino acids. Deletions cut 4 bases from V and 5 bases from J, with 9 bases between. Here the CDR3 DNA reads TGTGCCAGCAGCTCACACAGAGACGAGCAGTACTTC. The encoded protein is CASSSHRDEQYF. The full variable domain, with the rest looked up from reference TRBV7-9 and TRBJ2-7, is DTGVSQNPRHKITKRGQNVTFRCDPISEHNRLYWYRQTLGQGPEFLTYFQNEAQLEKSRLLSDRFSAERPKGSFSTLEIQRTEQGDSAMYLCASSSHRDEQYFGPGTRLTVT.

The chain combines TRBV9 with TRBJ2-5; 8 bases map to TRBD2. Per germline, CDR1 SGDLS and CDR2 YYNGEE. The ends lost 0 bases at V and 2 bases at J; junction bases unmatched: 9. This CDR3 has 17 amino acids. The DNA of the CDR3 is TGTGCCAGCAGCGTAGCTACTCGAGCGGGGGTACAAGAGACCCAGTACTTC. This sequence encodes CASSVATRAGVQETQYF.

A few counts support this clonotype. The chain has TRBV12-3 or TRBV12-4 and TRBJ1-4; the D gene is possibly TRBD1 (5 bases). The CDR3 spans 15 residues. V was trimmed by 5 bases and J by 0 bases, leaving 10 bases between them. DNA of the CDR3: TGTGCCAGCAGTGGAGCAGGGCCAACTAATGAAAAACTGTTTTTT. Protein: CASSGAGPTNEKLFF.

CDR3 sequence: CASRRYGANVLTF. The DNA of the CDR3 is TGTGCCAGCAGACGGTACGGGGCCAACGTCCTGACTTTC. The chain links TRBV3-1 to TRBJ2-6; no firm D call. The CDR3 is 13 residues long. CDR1 LGHDT and CDR2 YNNKEL come from the germline V gene (reference sequence). Trimming removed 6 bases from V and 4 bases from J, with 7 bases in between.

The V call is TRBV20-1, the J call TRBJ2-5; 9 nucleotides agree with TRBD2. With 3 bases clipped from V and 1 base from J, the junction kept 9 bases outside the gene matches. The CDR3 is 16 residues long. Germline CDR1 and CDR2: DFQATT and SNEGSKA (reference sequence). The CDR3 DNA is TGCAGTGCTAGTGGTAGCGGGAGAACGCTCCAAGAGACCCAGTACTTC. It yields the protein CSASGSGRTLQETQYF.

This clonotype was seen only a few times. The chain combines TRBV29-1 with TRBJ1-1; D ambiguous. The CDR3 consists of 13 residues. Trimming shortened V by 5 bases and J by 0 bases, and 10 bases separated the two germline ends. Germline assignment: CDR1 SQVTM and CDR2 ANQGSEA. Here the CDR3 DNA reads TGCAGCGTTATAGAGGCTTTGAACACTGAAGCTTTCTTT. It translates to CSVIEALNTEAFF.

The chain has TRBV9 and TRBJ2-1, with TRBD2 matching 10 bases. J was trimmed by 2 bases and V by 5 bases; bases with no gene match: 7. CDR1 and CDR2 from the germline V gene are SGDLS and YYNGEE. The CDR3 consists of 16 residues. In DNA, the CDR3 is TGTGCCAGCAGTGGAGGGACTAGCGACCCCTACAATGAGCAGTTCTTC. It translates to CASSGGTSDPYNEQFF.

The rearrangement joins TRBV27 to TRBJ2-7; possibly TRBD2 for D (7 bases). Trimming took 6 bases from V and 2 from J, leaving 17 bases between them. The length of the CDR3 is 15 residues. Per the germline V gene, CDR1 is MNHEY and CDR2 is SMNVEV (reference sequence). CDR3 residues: CASRKGGRYPYEQYF. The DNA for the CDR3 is TGTGCCAGCAGAAAGGGGGGGCGGTACCCCTACGAGCAGTACTTC.

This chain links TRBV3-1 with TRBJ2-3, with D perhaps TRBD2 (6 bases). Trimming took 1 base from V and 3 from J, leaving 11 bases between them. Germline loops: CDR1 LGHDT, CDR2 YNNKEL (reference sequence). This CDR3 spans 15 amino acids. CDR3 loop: CASSQGLAKTDTQYF. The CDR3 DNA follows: TGTGCCAGCAGCCAAGGTCTAGCGAAAACAGATACGCAGTATTTT.